This paragraph reports one T cell receptor delta chain. What it binds is unknown. This DNA translates differently at residue 7 from the TCRdb protein, which is that of a much larger clone; a read error is likely, and the protein shown is the DNA's own translation. This record comes from a study of γδ T cells in repeated Plasmodium falciparum infection. Study results and limitations: Vgamma9/Vdelta2+ T cells showed a stable polyclonal repertoire with shared TCRgamma sequences.

Trimming took off 4 bases at V and 4 bases at J, with 19 bases between the two ends. The CDR3 consists of 18 residues. Germline-derived CDR1 and CDR2 are GEAIGNYY and EKD. Gammadelta T cells were flow-sorted from PBMC into Vgamma9/Vdelta2+ and Vdelta2-negative populations for bulk analysis. TCRdb reprocessed the multiplex PCR reads through CATT. The sample lists 75,000 to 95,000 delta-chain clones; approximately 0.96% were seen once. V gene TRDV2 combines with J gene TRDJ3, with D perhaps matching TRDD3 (6 bases). TCRdb lists no J gene, so it was determined here by aligning the DNA to germline. The sample consisted of gamma-delta T cells from blood. The receptor was derived from a pool of human donors (malaria-infected and uninfected, not separated). The DNA for the CDR3 is TGTGCCTGTGATACCCTACCGGGGGAACTTTGGGACACCCGACAGATGTTTTTC. This gives the protein CACDTLPGELWDTRQMFF.